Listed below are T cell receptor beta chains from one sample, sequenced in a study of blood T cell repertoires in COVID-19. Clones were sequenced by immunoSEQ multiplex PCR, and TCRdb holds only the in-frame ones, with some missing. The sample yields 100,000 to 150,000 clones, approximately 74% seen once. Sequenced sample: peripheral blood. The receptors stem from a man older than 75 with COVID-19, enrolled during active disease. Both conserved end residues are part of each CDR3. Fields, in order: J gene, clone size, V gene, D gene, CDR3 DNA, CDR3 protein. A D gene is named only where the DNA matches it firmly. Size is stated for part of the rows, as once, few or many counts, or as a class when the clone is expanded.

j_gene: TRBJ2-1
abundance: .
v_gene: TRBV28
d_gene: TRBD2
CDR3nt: TGTGCCAGCAGTTTTGCGACTAGCGGGAACAATGAGCAGTTCTTC
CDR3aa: CASSFATSGNNEQFF

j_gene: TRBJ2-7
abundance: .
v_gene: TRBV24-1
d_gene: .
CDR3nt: TGTGCCACCAGTGAATCCTCAGGGCAGGACGAGCAGTACTTC
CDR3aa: CATSESSGQDEQYF

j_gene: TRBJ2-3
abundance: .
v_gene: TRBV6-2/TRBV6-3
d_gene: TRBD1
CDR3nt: TGTGCCAGCAGTTACACACAAGCGACAGGGGGCTCGTTCCATACGCAGTATTTT
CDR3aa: CASSYTQATGGSFHTQYF

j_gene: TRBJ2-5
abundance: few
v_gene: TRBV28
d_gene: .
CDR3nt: TGTGCCAGCAACCTCCAGGGTCGGGAGACCCAGTACTTC
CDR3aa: CASNLQGRETQYF

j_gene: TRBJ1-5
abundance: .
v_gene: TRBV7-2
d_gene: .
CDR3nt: TGTGCCAGCAGCTTACAGGGAAATCAGCCCCAGCATTTT
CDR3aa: CASSLQGNQPQHF

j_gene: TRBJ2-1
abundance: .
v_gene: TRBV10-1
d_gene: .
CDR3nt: TGCGCCAGCAGTGAGGCAAAAACAGGGGGGGCCGCCAATGAGCAGTTCTTC
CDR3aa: CASSEAKTGGAANEQFF

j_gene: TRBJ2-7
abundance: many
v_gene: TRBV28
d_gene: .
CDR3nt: TGTGCCAGCAGTTTAGGTAGGAGGAGGGACGAGCAGTACTTC
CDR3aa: CASSLGRRRDEQYF

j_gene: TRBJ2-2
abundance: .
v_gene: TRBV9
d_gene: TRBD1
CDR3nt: TGTGCCAGCAGCGTAGGAGGGGGCGTAAACACCGGGGAGCTGTTTTTT
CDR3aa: CASSVGGGVNTGELFF

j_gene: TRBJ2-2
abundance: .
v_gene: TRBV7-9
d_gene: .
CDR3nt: TGTGCCAGCAGCTTTCGGACAGCGAACACCGGGGAGCTGTTTTTT
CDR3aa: CASSFRTANTGELFF

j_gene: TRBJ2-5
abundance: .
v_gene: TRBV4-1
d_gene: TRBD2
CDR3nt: TGCGCCAGCAGCCAAGAACCAGCGGGGGAGGTAAAGACCCAGTACTTC
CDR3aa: CASSQEPAGEVKTQYF

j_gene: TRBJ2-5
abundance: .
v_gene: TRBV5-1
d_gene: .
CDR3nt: TGCGCCAGCAGCTTGGCCGGGGGTAGCGAGACCCAGTACTTC
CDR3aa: CASSLAGGSETQYF

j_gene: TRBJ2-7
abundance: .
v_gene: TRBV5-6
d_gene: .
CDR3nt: TGTGCCAGCAGCTCCTCAGTCTCCTACGAGCAGTACTTC
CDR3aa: CASSSSVSYEQYF

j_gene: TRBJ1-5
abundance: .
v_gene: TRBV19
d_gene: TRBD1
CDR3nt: TGTGCCAGTAGTTCCGATGGGGCAGGGGGCGAGGGCAATCAGCCCCAGCATTTT
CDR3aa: CASSSDGAGGEGNQPQHF

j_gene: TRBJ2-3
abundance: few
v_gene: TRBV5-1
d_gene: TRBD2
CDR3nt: TGCGCCAGCAGCTTTTCCGGAGAACATAGCGGGACCGGGGCAGATACGCAGTATTTT
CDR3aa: CASSFSGEHSGTGADTQYF

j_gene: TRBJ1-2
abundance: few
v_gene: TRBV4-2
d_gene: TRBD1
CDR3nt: TGTGCCAGCAGCCAATTAGTGTGGGGGACAGGGAGTAATGCTAATGGCTACACCTTC
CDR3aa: CASSQLVWGTGSNANGYTF

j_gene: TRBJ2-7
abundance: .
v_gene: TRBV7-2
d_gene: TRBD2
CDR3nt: TGTGCCAGCAGCCAGACTAGCGGGAGCTCCTACGAGCAGTACTTC
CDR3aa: CASSQTSGSSYEQYF

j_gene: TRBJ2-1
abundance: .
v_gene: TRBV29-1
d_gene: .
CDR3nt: TGCAGCGTTGGTCCCAGGGGGAGGTATGAGCAGTTCTTC
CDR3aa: CSVGPRGRYEQFF

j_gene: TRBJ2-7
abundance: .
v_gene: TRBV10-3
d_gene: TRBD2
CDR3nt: TGTGCCATCAGTGAGTCCCCCGGGAGGAATTACGAGCAGTACTTC
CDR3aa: CAISESPGRNYEQYF

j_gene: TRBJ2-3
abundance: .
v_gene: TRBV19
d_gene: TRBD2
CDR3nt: TGTGCCAGTAGTACGGGGACTAGCGGGGGATTCACAGATACGCAGTATTTT
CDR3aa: CASSTGTSGGFTDTQYF

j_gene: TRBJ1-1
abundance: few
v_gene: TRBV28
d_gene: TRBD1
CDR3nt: TGTGCCAGCAGTCCGCAGACAGGGGACACTGAAGCTTTCTTT
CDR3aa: CASSPQTGDTEAFF

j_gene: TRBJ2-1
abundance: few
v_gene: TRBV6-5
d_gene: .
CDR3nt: TGTGCCAGCAGTCTCCAATGGGGGGTTGCGGGTGAGCAGTTCTTC
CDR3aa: CASSLQWGVAGEQFF

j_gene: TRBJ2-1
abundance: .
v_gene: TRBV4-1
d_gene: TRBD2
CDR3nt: TGCGCCAGCAGCCAAACTTCAGCGGGGGGCTACAATGAGCAGTTCTTC
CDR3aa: CASSQTSAGGYNEQFF

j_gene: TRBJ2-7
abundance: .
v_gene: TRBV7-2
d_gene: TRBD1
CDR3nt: TGTGCCAGCAGCCCAGAACCTACAGGGGGCGAGCAGTACTTC
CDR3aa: CASSPEPTGGEQYF

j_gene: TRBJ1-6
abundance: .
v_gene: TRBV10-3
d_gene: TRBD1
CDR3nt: TGTGCCATCAGAGGGGACAGCTATAATTCACCCCTCCACTTT
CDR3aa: CAIRGDSYNSPLHF

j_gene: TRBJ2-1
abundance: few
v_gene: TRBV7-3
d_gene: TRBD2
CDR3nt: TGTGCCAGCAGCTTAATGCTAGCGGGAGAGAGTGAGCAGTTCTTC
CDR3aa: CASSLMLAGESEQFF

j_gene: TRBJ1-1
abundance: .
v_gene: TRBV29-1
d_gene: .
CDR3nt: TGCAGCGTATTGCGGGTGAACACTGAAGCTTTCTTT
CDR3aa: CSVLRVNTEAFF

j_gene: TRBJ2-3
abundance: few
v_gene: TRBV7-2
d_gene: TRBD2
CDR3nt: TGTGCCAGCAGCTTAGGACTAGCGACTGTGTCAGATACGCAGTATTTT
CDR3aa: CASSLGLATVSDTQYF

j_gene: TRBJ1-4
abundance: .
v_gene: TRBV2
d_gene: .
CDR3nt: TGTGCCAGCAGTGATTCGAGACAGGTAGTTGAAAAACTGTTTTTT
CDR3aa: CASSDSRQVVEKLFF

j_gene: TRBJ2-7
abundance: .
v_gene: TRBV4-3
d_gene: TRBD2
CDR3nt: TGCGCCAGCAGCCATATACTAGCGTCCCCCTACGAGCAGTACTTC
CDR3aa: CASSHILASPYEQYF

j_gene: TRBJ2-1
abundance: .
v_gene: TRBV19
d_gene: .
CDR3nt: TGTGCCAGTAGTGACCAGGGATCCTACAATGAGCAGTTCTTC
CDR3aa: CASSDQGSYNEQFF

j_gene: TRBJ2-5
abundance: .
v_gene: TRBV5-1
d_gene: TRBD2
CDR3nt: TGCGCCAGCAGCTCGAGTAGCGGGAGGGTGGAGACCCAGTACTTC
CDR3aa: CASSSSSGRVETQYF

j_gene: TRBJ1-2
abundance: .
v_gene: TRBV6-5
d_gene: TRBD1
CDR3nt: TGTGCCAGCAGTTACACGGGGCAGGGGGCATGGTATGGCTACACCTTC
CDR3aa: CASSYTGQGAWYGYTF

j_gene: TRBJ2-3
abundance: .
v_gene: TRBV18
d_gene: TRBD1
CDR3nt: TGTGCCAGTCCACAAAAGAAACTTGGACAGGGTTGGACGGGCACAGATACGCAGTATTTT
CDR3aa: CASPQKKLGQGWTGTDTQYF

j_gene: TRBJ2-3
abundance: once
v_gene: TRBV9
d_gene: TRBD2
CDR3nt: TGTGCCAGCAGCCCGACGGGAGGGAACCCAGATACGCAGTATTTT
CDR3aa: CASSPTGGNPDTQYF

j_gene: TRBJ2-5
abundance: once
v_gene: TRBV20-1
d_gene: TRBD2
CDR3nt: TGCAGTGCTAGTATCGGGACTAAAGAGACCCAGTACTTC
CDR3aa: CSASIGTKETQYF

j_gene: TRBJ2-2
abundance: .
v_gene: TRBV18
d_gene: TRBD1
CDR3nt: TGTGCCAGCTCACGGAGACAGGGGGATGGCGGGGAGCTGTTTTTT
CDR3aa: CASSRRQGDGGELFF

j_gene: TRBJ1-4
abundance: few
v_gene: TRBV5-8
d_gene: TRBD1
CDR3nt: TGTGCCAGCAGCAGTAAACAGGGGGGCAGTGAAAAACTGTTTTTT
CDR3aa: CASSSKQGGSEKLFF